A selection of T cell receptor beta chains follows, all from one sample in a study of cytomegalovirus exposure and HLA in healthy donors. Repertoires were generated with immunoSEQ multiplex PCR, while TCRdb's copy carries only in-frame clones and drops some. Seen here are under 95,000 clones, more than 75% observed once, and the top ten hold approximately 2.2%. Sequencing used PBMCs. These receptors were taken from a man between 25 and 39 years old in good health and CMV-seronegative. CDR3s include the opening cysteine and the closing phenylalanine or tryptophan. The D gene is left open where the match is weak. Not every row has a clone size; where given, it reads once, few, many or a size class.

TRBD2,once,TRBV2,TRBJ2-1,TGTGCCAGCAGGGAGCTAGCGGGAGGGCCAAATGAGCAGTTCTTC,CASRELAGGPNEQFF
.,.,TRBV5-1,TRBJ1-1,TGCGCCAGCAGCTTAGGGGCCAGTGCGAACACTGAAGCTTTCTTT,CASSLGASANTEAFF
TRBD1,.,TRBV13,TRBJ2-4,TGTGCCAGCAGCACCCGGGACAGCTATGAAATAGGAGCCAAAAACATTCAGTACTTC,CASSTRDSYEIGAKNIQYF
.,.,TRBV28,TRBJ2-7,TGTGCCAGCAGTTTGCCCCCGGGGGAGCAGTACTTC,CASSLPPGEQYF
.,.,TRBV9,TRBJ2-2,TGTGCCAGCAGCGTAGGAGGAGGGGCGCGGAACACCGGGGAGCTGTTTTTT,CASSVGGGARNTGELFF
.,few,TRBV29-1,TRBJ1-1,TGCAGCGTTGAAGATCGGTTGTTGGAAGCTTTCTTT,CSVEDRLLEAFF
TRBD1,.,TRBV7-2,TRBJ2-1,TGTGCCAGCAGTACATCGGGGACAGAACACAATGAGCAGTTCTTC,CASSTSGTEHNEQFF
.,.,TRBV19,TRBJ2-7,TGTGCCAGTAGTATAGTGAAGACGGGAGCCTACGAGCAGTACTTC,CASSIVKTGAYEQYF
.,.,TRBV21-1,TRBJ2-7,TGTGCCAGCAGCAGACATCCCGGGACTAGCGGGAGTCCGGAGCTCGACGAGCAGTACTTC,CASSRHPGTSGSPELDEQYF
.,.,TRBV9,TRBJ1-2,TGTGCCAGCAGCGTATCTCTCAGCTATGGCTACACCTTC,CASSVSLSYGYTF
.,.,TRBV11-3,TRBJ1-1,TGTGCCAGCAGCTTACGGGTTGGCACTGAAGCTTTCTTT,CASSLRVGTEAFF
TRBD1,.,TRBV7-3,TRBJ2-3,TGTGCCAGCAGCCCCGGACAGGGAAGCACAGATACGCAGTATTTT,CASSPGQGSTDTQYF
TRBD2,.,TRBV5-1,TRBJ2-1,TGCGCCAGCAGCTTGGAGGGACTAGCGCTCTACAATGAGCAGTTCTTC,CASSLEGLALYNEQFF
.,.,TRBV7-2,TRBJ2-3,TGTGCCAGCAGCCCCGGGACTCCGCCAGATACGCAGTATTTT,CASSPGTPPDTQYF
TRBD2,.,TRBV4-2,TRBJ2-3,TGTGCCAGCAGCCAAGATTGGTCAGCGGGAGGGGTAGATACGCAGTATTTT,CASSQDWSAGGVDTQYF
.,.,TRBV19,TRBJ1-2,TGTGCCAGTAGTATAGGACCGATGCTGAAAAGGGGTGGCTACACCTTC,CASSIGPMLKRGGYTF
.,.,TRBV20-1,TRBJ2-1,TGCAGCGGGGGTAGTGGTGAGCAGTTCTTC,CSGGSGEQFF
TRBD1,.,TRBV6-5,TRBJ1-6,TGTGCCAGCAGACAGACAGGGAGTAATTCACCCCTCCACTTT,CASRQTGSNSPLHF
TRBD1,.,TRBV27,TRBJ2-7,TGTGCCAGCGCTAGACAGGGCTCCTACGAGCAGTACTTC,CASARQGSYEQYF
TRBD1,.,TRBV7-2,TRBJ1-2,TGTGCCAGCAGCGCGACAGGGTTCGGCTACACCTTC,CASSATGFGYTF
.,.,TRBV4-1,TRBJ1-4,TGCGCCAGCAGCCAAGTCGTCTTCATTCGGGGAATAAAAAAATACACTAATGAAAAACTGTTTTTT,CASSQVVFIRGIKKYTNEKLFF
.,.,TRBV6-6,TRBJ2-7,TGTGCCAGCAGTTTGGACGGGGACTACGAGCAGTACTTC,CASSLDGDYEQYF
TRBD1,once,TRBV9,TRBJ2-5,TGTGCCAGCAGCGTACTGACAGGGGAAAGAGAGACCCAGTACTTC,CASSVLTGERETQYF
TRBD2,.,TRBV10-3,TRBJ2-1,TGTGCCATCAGTGAGTTCAGCGGGAGTGGGAATGAGCAGTTCTTC,CAISEFSGSGNEQFF
TRBD1,once,TRBV28,TRBJ1-5,TGTGCCAGCAGTCTCGTGGACAGGTTAAATCAGCCCCAGCATTTT,CASSLVDRLNQPQHF
.,once,TRBV9,TRBJ1-2,TGTGCCAGCAGCCCCCGGACAGATCCTAACTATGGCTACACCTTC,CASSPRTDPNYGYTF
TRBD1,.,TRBV6-1,TRBJ2-7,TGTGCCAGCAGTGTAGCAGGGGGATCCTACGAGCAGTACTTC,CASSVAGGSYEQYF
TRBD1,.,TRBV18,TRBJ2-1,TGTGCCAGCTCACCATCCGGGACAGTTTACAATGAGCAGTTCTTC,CASSPSGTVYNEQFF
.,.,TRBV6-5,TRBJ1-5,TGTGCCAGCAGTCTCCAGTTTAATCAGCCCCAGCATTTT,CASSLQFNQPQHF
TRBD1,once,TRBV5-4,TRBJ1-1,TGTGCCAGCAGCTTGACAGGGGACGGCACTGAAGCTTTCTTT,CASSLTGDGTEAFF
TRBD2,.,TRBV6-6,TRBJ2-7,TGTGCCAGCAGCCCCGGGAGGGGGGCCTACGAGCAGTACTTC,CASSPGRGAYEQYF
TRBD1,once,TRBV4-1,TRBJ2-5,TGCGCCAGCAGGGAGGGGACAGGGGCCTGGGAGACCCAGTACTTC,CASREGTGAWETQYF
.,.,TRBV14,TRBJ1-2,TGTGCCAGCAGCCAAGGGTTTTCGGTATTCTCTGGCTACACCTTC,CASSQGFSVFSGYTF
TRBD1,.,TRBV7-3,TRBJ2-3,TGTGCCAGCAGCTTCGGGACAGGGTCAGATACGCAGTATTTT,CASSFGTGSDTQYF
.,.,TRBV18,TRBJ1-3,TGTGCCAGCTCGGGCTCCATCTCTGGAAACACCATATATTTT,CASSGSISGNTIYF
TRBD2,.,TRBV19,TRBJ2-1,TGTGCCAGTAGTCGACTAGCGGGTGCTTACAATGAGCAGTTCTTC,CASSRLAGAYNEQFF
.,.,TRBV27,TRBJ1-6,TGTGCCAGCAGTTCAACGTCCAGAGGAAGTATTCTCCACTTT,CASSSTSRGSILHF
TRBD2,.,TRBV19,TRBJ2-3,TGTGCCAGTAGTCTCGGGACTAACACAGATACGCAGTATTTT,CASSLGTNTDTQYF
.,.,TRBV28,TRBJ1-6,TGTGCCAGCAGTTTTATGTTTGGCAGGGGACGGCTGGATTCACCCCTCCACTTT,CASSFMFGRGRLDSPLHF
.,.,TRBV7-9,TRBJ1-6,TGTGCCAGCAGCCAGTCGGGCGGGGTCTCACCCCTCCACTTT,CASSQSGGVSPLHF
TRBD1,.,TRBV5-1,TRBJ2-1,TGCGCCAGCAGCAAGGGACAGCTCCCCAATGAGCAGTTCTTC,CASSKGQLPNEQFF
TRBD1,.,TRBV11-3,TRBJ2-1,TGTGCCAGCAGCTACGGTTGGGCTGGACAGGGGGCAAATGAGCAGTTCTTC,CASSYGWAGQGANEQFF
.,.,TRBV14,TRBJ2-1,TGTGCCAGCAGCCCAGGAGAGGAGGTCATTACGGATGAGCAGTTCTTC,CASSPGEEVITDEQFF
TRBD1,.,TRBV30,TRBJ1-2,TGTGCCTGGAGTGGGGACAGGGTTAACTATGGCTACACCTTC,CAWSGDRVNYGYTF
TRBD2,.,TRBV29-1,TRBJ2-3,TGCAGCGCCGGGGGGGCCCAGGATAGCACAGATACGCAGTATTTT,CSAGGAQDSTDTQYF
.,.,TRBV29-1,TRBJ2-5,TGCAGCGCCGCTCTCGGGCAAGAGACCCAGTACTTC,CSAALGQETQYF
.,.,TRBV11-2,TRBJ2-2,TGTGCCAGCAGCCCCATAAGCGGGCCCCGGGGGGGGGAGCTGTTTTTT,CASSPISGPRGGELFF
TRBD1,.,TRBV9,TRBJ2-5,TGTGCCAGCAGCGTAGGGCCAGGGGGAGAGACCCAGTACTTC,CASSVGPGGETQYF
TRBD1,.,TRBV11-2,TRBJ1-1,TGTGCCAGCAGCAGAACAGGGGGCTTAGGCACTGAAGCTTTCTTT,CASSRTGGLGTEAFF
.,.,TRBV2,TRBJ1-5,TGTGCCAGCAAGCTTGGGACTTCGGATCAGCCCCAGCATTTT,CASKLGTSDQPQHF
.,.,TRBV29-1,TRBJ1-5,TGCAGCGTTCCCCACAGGCCCAGCAATCAGCCCCAGCATTTT,CSVPHRPSNQPQHF
.,once,TRBV7-9,TRBJ2-7,TGTGCCAGCAGCCCCCTCAGTCCGACCTACGAGCAGTACTTC,CASSPLSPTYEQYF
.,.,TRBV6-1,TRBJ2-4,TGTGCCAGCAGTGGTCGGGGGGCTGGAAACATTCAGTACTTC,CASSGRGAGNIQYF